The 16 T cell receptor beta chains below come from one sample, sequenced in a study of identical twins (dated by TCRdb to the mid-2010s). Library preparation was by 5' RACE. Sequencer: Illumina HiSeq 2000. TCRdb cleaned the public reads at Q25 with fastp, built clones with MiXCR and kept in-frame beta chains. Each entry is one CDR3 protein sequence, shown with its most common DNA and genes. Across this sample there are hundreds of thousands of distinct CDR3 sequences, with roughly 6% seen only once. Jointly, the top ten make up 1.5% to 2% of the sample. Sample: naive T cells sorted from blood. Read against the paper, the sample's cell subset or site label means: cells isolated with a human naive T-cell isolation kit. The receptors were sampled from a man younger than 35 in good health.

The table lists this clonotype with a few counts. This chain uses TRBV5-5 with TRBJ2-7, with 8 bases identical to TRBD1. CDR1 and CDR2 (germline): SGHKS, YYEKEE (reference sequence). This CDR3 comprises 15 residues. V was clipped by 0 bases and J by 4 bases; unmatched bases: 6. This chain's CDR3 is CASSLGTGRIYEQYV. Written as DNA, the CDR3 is TGTGCCAGCAGCTTGGGGACAGGGAGGATTTACGAGCAGTACGTC.

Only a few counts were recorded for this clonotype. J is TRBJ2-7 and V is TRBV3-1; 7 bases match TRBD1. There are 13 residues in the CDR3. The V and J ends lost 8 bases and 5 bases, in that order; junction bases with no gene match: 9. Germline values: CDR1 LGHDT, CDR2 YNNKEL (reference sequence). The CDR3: CASGTGEFHEQYV. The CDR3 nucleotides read TGTGCCAGCGGAACAGGGGAATTCCACGAGCAGTACGTC.

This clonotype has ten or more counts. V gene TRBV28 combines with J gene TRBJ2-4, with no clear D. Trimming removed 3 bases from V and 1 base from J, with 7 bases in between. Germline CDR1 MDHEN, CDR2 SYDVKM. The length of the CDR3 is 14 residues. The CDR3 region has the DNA TGTGCCAGCAGTTTTGGCTGGGCCAAAAACATTCAGTACTTC. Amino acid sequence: CASSFGWAKNIQYF.

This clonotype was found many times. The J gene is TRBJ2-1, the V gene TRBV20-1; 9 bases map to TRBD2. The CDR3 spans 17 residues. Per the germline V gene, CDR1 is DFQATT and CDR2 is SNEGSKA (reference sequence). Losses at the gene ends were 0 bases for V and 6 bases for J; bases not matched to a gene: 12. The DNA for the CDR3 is TGCAGTGCTAGAGACAGAATTAGCGGGAGTAAGACCAATGAGCAGTTCTTC. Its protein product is CSARDRISGSKTNEQFF.

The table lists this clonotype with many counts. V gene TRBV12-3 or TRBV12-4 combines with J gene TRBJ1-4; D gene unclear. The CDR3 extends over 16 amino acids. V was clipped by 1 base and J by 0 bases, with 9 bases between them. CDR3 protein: CASSLVRSATNEKLFF. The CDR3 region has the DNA TGTGCCAGCAGTTTAGTTCGGTCGGCAACTAATGAAAAACTGTTTTTT.

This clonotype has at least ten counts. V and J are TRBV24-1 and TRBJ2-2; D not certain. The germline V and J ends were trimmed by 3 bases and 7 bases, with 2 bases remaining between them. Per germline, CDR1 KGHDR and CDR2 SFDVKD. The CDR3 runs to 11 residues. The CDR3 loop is CATSDLGELFF. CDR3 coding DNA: TGTGCCACCAGTGATCTCGGGGAGCTGTTTTTT.

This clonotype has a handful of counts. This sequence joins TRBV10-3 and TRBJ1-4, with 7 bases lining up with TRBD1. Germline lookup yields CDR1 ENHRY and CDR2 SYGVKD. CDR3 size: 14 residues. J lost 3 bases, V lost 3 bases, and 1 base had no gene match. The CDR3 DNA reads TGTGCCATCAGTGAACAGGGGCCTAATGAAAAACTGTTTTTT. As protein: CAISEQGPNEKLFF.

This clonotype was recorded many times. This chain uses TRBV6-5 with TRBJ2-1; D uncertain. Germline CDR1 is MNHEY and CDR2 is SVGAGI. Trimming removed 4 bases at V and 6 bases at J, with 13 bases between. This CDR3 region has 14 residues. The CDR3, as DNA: TGTGCCAGCAGTTCCCCGACCCCCTCCAATGAGCAGTTCTTC. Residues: CASSSPTPSNEQFF.

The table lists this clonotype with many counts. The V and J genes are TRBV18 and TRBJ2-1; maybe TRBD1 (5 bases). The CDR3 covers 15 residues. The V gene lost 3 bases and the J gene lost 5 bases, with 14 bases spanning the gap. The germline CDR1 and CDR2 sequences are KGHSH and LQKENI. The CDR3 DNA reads TGTGCCAGCTCACCCGTGGGCAGGGCAGACAATGAGCAGTTCTTC. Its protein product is CASSPVGRADNEQFF.

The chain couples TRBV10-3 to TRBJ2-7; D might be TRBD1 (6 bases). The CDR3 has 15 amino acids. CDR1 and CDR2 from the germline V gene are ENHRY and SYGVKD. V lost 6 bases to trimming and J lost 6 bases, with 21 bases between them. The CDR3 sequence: CAISDIRGSSSEQYF. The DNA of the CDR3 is TGTGCCATCAGCGACATCAGGGGCTCTTCGTCCGAGCAGTACTTC.

In nucleotides, the CDR3 is TGTGCCAGCAGCTTAAGCGGGGGTGTGTCCCCTGGAAACACCATATATTTT. This translates into CASSLSGGVSPGNTIYF. The chain uses TRBV7-8 and TRBJ1-3; D possibly corresponds to TRBD1 (5 bases). V lost 2 bases, J lost 2 bases, and 16 bases lay in between. This CDR3 region has 17 residues. Germline assignment: CDR1 SGHVS and CDR2 FQNEAQ. Supplemented by reference TRBV7-8 and TRBJ1-3, the full variable domain reads GAGVSQSPRYKVAKRGQDVALRCDPISGHVSLFWYQQALGQGPEFLTYFQNEAQLDKSGLPSDRFFAERPEGSVSTLKIQRTQQEDSAVYLCASSLSGGVSPGNTIYFGEGSWLTVV.

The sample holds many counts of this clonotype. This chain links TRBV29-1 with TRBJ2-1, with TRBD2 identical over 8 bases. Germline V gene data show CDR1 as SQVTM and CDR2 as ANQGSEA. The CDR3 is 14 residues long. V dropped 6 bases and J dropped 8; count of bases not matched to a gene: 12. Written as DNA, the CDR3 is TGCAGCGTATCCTATAGCGGGATTGGGGATGAGCAGTTCTTC. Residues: CSVSYSGIGDEQFF.

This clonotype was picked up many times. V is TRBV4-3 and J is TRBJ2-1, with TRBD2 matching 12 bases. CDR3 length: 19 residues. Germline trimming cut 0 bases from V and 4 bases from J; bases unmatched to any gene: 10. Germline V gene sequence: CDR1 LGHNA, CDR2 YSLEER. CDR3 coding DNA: TGCGCCAGCAGCCAAGATCTTGCTAGCGGGAGGGCCGGTTACAATGAGCAGTTCTTC. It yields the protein CASSQDLASGRAGYNEQFF.

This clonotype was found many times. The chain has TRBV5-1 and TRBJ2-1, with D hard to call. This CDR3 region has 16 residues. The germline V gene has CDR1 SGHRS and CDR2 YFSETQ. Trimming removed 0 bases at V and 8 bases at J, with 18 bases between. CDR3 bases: TGCGCCAGCAGCTTGGTAGGGCAGGAGAGTTGGGATGAGCAGTTCTTC. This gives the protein CASSLVGQESWDEQFF.

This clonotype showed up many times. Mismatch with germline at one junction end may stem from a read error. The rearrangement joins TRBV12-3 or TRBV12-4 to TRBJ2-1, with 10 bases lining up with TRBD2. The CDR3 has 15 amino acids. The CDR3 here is CASSMPPGLASPEDF. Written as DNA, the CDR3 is TGTGCCAGCAGTATGCCTCCGGGACTAGCGTCACCTGAAGACTTC.

The CDR3 DNA reads TGTGCCAGCAGTGAAAGGGCAGGGGTGAGACAGCCCCAGCATTTT. It yields the protein CASSERAGVRQPQHF. The chain joins TRBV6-1 to TRBJ1-5, with D possibly matching TRBD1 (6 bases). The V gene lost 2 bases and the J gene lost 7 bases, with 15 bases spanning the gap. The CDR3 has 15 amino acids. The germline gives CDR1 MNHNS, CDR2 SASEGT.